Included here is one TCR beta chain sequence, with context. Its target is not known. Deletions cut 3 bases from V and 0 bases from J, with 5 bases between. The CDR3 consists of 14 residues. The germline V gene has CDR1 MDHEN and CDR2 SYDVKM. The data are from a study of shared clonotypes between healthy human individuals. Study outcomes and limitations: Naive subsets usually exceeded memory subsets in estimated richness.

It was CD45RO-negative cells, positively selected for CCR7, that made up naive CD8 cells, with terminally differentiated effector memory CD45RA+ cells excluded. The healthy adult donors were HIV-negative and reported no recent acute infections or vaccinations. The authors ran the assay at deep level. Sorted subsets were amplified in replicate PCRs using around 220 ng DNA, 30,000 to 35,000 T cell genomes. Using immunoSEQ multiplex PCR, the repertoire was profiled, and TCRdb retains in-frame clones only, with some absent. Among over 2,000,000 clones listed, over 85% were seen once. The receptor comes from a man in his late teens or twenties in good health. Some clones in this sample may be carry-over from other donors' samples. The sample consisted of naive CD8+ T cells from PBMCs. This chain connects TRBV28 to TRBJ2-2; D not certain. Here the CDR3 reads CASSLISNTGELFF. In DNA, the CDR3 is TGTGCCAGCAGTTTGATTTCGAACACCGGGGAGCTGTTTTTT.